The T cell receptor beta chain described here comes from a study of T cells in Graves' hyperthyroidism and ophthalmopathy. The wider study: At initial diagnosis, before any treatment had begun, peripheral blood was obtained. Findings and limits, study-wide: Peripheral blood also featured most of the thyroid clonotypes expanded above 0.001.

Researchers amplified the TCR beta CDR3 regions from RNA transcripts. The primer set for the first-round RT-PCR of the TCR CDR3 was HTBI. TCRdb re-derived calls from the multiplex PCR reads in MiXCR, one entry per CDR3 protein. The sample shows around 690,000 distinct CDR3 sequences, 17% of them seen only once. This clonotype was counted a few times. Its antigen is as yet unknown. For Graves' hyperthyroidism to be stable, ophthalmopathy could not progress within 18 months. The CDR3 covers 15 residues. Losses at the gene ends were 6 bases for V and 4 bases for J; bases not matched to a gene: 11. Germline V gene data show CDR1 as LNHDA and CDR2 as SQIVND (reference sequence).

The chain carries TRBV19 and TRBJ1-2, with 7 bases fitting TRBD1. This TCR was recovered from a man aged 50 to 60 with Graves' hyperthyroidism. The specimen sequenced was blood. The CDR3 coding sequence is TGTGCCAGTAGCCAATGGGGTCGGGACAGCTATGGCTACACCTTC. This gives the protein CASSQWGRDSYGYTF. Full variable domain (remainder filled in from reference TRBV19 and TRBJ1-2): DGGITQSPKYLFRKEGQNVTLSCEQNLNHDAMYWYRQDPGQGLRLIYYSQIVNDFQKGDIAEGYSVSREKKESFPLTVTSAQKNPTAFYLCASSQWGRDSYGYTFGSGTRLTVV.